A selection of T cell receptor beta chains follows, all from one sample in a study of post-analysis software for immune sequencing data. Using its own MiXCR run on the PCR reads, TCRdb lists one record per CDR3 protein. The sample shows more than 450,000 distinct CDR3 sequences, roughly 40% of them seen only once. The sample consisted of blood. The receptor set was obtained from a girl aged 5-17 years with multiple sclerosis. The CDR3 runs from the conserved cysteine through the conserved F or W. Each record gives: CDR3 protein, CDR3 DNA, J gene, clone size, V gene, D gene. A D gene is named only where the DNA matches it firmly. Clone sizes are given selectively: once, few, many, or a class where the clone is expanded.

CDR3 protein: CASSQKEVGGYEQYF
CDR3 DNA: TGCGCCAGCAGCCAAAAAGAGGTTGGGGGCTACGAGCAGTACTTC
J gene: TRBJ2-7
clone size: NA
V gene: TRBV4-1
D gene: NA

CDR3 protein: CSARLGTAITGYTF
CDR3 DNA: TGCAGTGCTAGGTTGGGGACCGCCATCACTGGCTACACCTTC
J gene: TRBJ1-2
clone size: NA
V gene: TRBV20-1
D gene: NA

CDR3 protein: CASSTLLAGGRNGEQYF
CDR3 DNA: TGTGCCAGCAGCACCTTACTAGCGGGGGGGCGCAATGGCGAGCAGTACTTC
J gene: TRBJ2-7
clone size: few
V gene: TRBV6-1
D gene: TRBD2

CDR3 protein: CASSDRGPAVEQYF
CDR3 DNA: TGTGCCAGCAGTGACAGGGGGCCGGCTGTCGAGCAGTACTTC
J gene: TRBJ2-7
clone size: NA
V gene: TRBV12-3/TRBV12-4
D gene: TRBD1

CDR3 protein: CASSPRGPTEQFF
CDR3 DNA: TGCGCCAGCAGCCCCCGCGGGCCGACGGAGCAGTTCTTC
J gene: TRBJ2-1
clone size: NA
V gene: TRBV5-1
D gene: NA

CDR3 protein: CASSLRTEEAFF
CDR3 DNA: TGTGCCAGCAGCCTCCGGACAGAGGAAGCTTTCTTT
J gene: TRBJ1-1
clone size: few
V gene: TRBV12-3/TRBV12-4
D gene: NA

CDR3 protein: CSARDWGKDTTNEKLFF
CDR3 DNA: TGCAGTGCTAGAGATTGGGGGAAGGATACAACTAATGAAAAACTGTTTTTT
J gene: TRBJ1-4
clone size: NA
V gene: TRBV20-1
D gene: NA

CDR3 protein: CASSQDQTGGLDTQYF
CDR3 DNA: TGTGCCAGCAGCCAAGATCAGACGGGGGGGCTTGATACGCAGTATTTT
J gene: TRBJ2-3
clone size: NA
V gene: TRBV4-2
D gene: TRBD2

CDR3 protein: CSALKDGTDTQYF
CDR3 DNA: TGCAGTGCTTTGAAGGATGGGACAGATACGCAGTATTTT
J gene: TRBJ2-3
clone size: NA
V gene: TRBV20-1
D gene: NA

CDR3 protein: CSARDGVVGPYNEQFF
CDR3 DNA: TGCAGTGCTAGAGATGGGGTAGTCGGACCCTACAATGAGCAGTTCTTC
J gene: TRBJ2-1
clone size: once
V gene: TRBV20-1
D gene: NA

CDR3 protein: CASSQDASGLSYEQYF
CDR3 DNA: TGTGCCAGCAGCCAAGATGCGAGCGGGCTCTCCTACGAGCAGTACTTC
J gene: TRBJ2-7
clone size: NA
V gene: TRBV3-1
D gene: NA

CDR3 protein: CSALMTGGRPYEQYF
CDR3 DNA: TGCAGTGCTCTTATGACAGGGGGGCGACCCTACGAGCAGTACTTC
J gene: TRBJ2-7
clone size: NA
V gene: TRBV20-1
D gene: TRBD1

CDR3 protein: CASSLGSSSYNEQFF
CDR3 DNA: TGTGCCAGCAGCTTAGGGTCCAGCTCCTACAATGAGCAGTTCTTC
J gene: TRBJ2-1
clone size: many
V gene: TRBV5-1
D gene: NA

CDR3 protein: CSAIDRQGRYYEQYF
CDR3 DNA: TGCAGTGCTATTGATAGACAGGGAAGGTACTACGAGCAGTACTTC
J gene: TRBJ2-7
clone size: NA
V gene: TRBV20-1
D gene: TRBD1

CDR3 protein: CAWLWAYGYTF
CDR3 DNA: TGTGCCTGGTTATGGGCCTATGGCTACACCTTC
J gene: TRBJ1-2
clone size: few
V gene: TRBV30
D gene: NA

CDR3 protein: CASSFTLAREQYF
CDR3 DNA: TGCGCCAGCAGCTTTACACTAGCCCGGGAGCAGTACTTC
J gene: TRBJ2-7
clone size: NA
V gene: TRBV5-1
D gene: NA

CDR3 protein: CASSATRLAGAYEQYF
CDR3 DNA: TGTGCCAGCAGTGCTACGCGACTAGCGGGAGCCTACGAGCAGTACTTC
J gene: TRBJ2-7
clone size: NA
V gene: TRBV6-1
D gene: TRBD2

CDR3 protein: CASSLERGIGDTQYF
CDR3 DNA: TGCGCCAGCAGCCTAGAACGCGGGATAGGAGATACGCAGTATTTT
J gene: TRBJ2-3
clone size: NA
V gene: TRBV5-1
D gene: NA

CDR3 protein: CASSADFPGRLVNTEAFF
CDR3 DNA: TGTGCCAGCAGCGCGGATTTTCCGGGACGTCTAGTGAACACTGAAGCTTTCTTT
J gene: TRBJ1-1
clone size: NA
V gene: TRBV9
D gene: NA

CDR3 protein: CASSQEILGGRAYEQYF
CDR3 DNA: TGTGCCAGCAGCCAAGAAATCCTAGGCGGGAGGGCCTACGAGCAGTACTTC
J gene: TRBJ2-7
clone size: NA
V gene: TRBV4-2
D gene: TRBD2

CDR3 protein: CASSRSGSYEQYF
CDR3 DNA: TGTGCCAGCAGCCGTTCGGGCTCCTACGAGCAGTACTTC
J gene: TRBJ2-7
clone size: many
V gene: TRBV27
D gene: NA

CDR3 protein: CASGLLALAKNIQYF
CDR3 DNA: TGTGCCAGCGGGCTTCTAGCGTTAGCCAAAAACATTCAGTACTTC
J gene: TRBJ2-4
clone size: NA
V gene: TRBV12-3/TRBV12-4
D gene: NA

CDR3 protein: CASSGTGQGADGYTF
CDR3 DNA: TGCGCCAGCAGCGGCACTGGACAGGGGGCGGATGGCTACACCTTC
J gene: TRBJ1-2
clone size: NA
V gene: TRBV5-1
D gene: TRBD1

CDR3 protein: CASSLSVGAGEQFF
CDR3 DNA: TGTGCCAGCAGCTTAAGCGTGGGCGCCGGTGAGCAGTTCTTC
J gene: TRBJ2-1
clone size: NA
V gene: TRBV7-6
D gene: NA

CDR3 protein: CSAGTGTANNEQFF
CDR3 DNA: TGCAGTGCTGGAACCGGGACAGCCAACAATGAGCAGTTCTTC
J gene: TRBJ2-1
clone size: NA
V gene: TRBV20-1
D gene: TRBD1

CDR3 protein: CASSHTGTANQPQHF
CDR3 DNA: TGCGCCAGCAGCCACACCGGGACAGCTAATCAGCCCCAGCATTTT
J gene: TRBJ1-5
clone size: NA
V gene: TRBV4-1
D gene: TRBD1

CDR3 protein: CATTVMAQVNSPLHF
CDR3 DNA: TGTGCCACCACAGTTATGGCACAGGTTAATTCACCCCTCCACTTT
J gene: TRBJ1-6
clone size: NA
V gene: TRBV6-5
D gene: NA

CDR3 protein: CSAQTSTSSSYNEQFF
CDR3 DNA: TGCAGTGCCCAGACTAGCACTTCGAGCTCCTACAATGAGCAGTTCTTC
J gene: TRBJ2-1
clone size: NA
V gene: TRBV20-1
D gene: TRBD2

CDR3 protein: CSASAGMGNTQYF
CDR3 DNA: TGCAGTGCTAGCGCAGGCATGGGGAATACGCAGTATTTT
J gene: TRBJ2-3
clone size: many
V gene: TRBV20-1
D gene: NA

CDR3 protein: CASSLSTDSNQPQHF
CDR3 DNA: TGTGCCAGCAGCTTATCCACGGATAGCAATCAGCCCCAGCATTTT
J gene: TRBJ1-5
clone size: NA
V gene: TRBV7-6
D gene: NA

CDR3 protein: CASSSRDRGFKQYF
CDR3 DNA: TGCGCCAGCAGCTCCCGGGACAGGGGGTTCAAGCAGTACTTC
J gene: TRBJ2-7
clone size: few
V gene: TRBV5-1
D gene: TRBD1

CDR3 protein: CASSPSGGLVGANVLTF
CDR3 DNA: TGTGCCAGCAGCCCTTCAGGGGGCTTAGTTGGGGCCAACGTCCTGACTTTC
J gene: TRBJ2-6
clone size: few
V gene: TRBV27
D gene: TRBD1

CDR3 protein: CASSLSDGPYEQYF
CDR3 DNA: TGTGCCAGCAGCTTATCGGACGGCCCCTACGAGCAGTACTTC
J gene: TRBJ2-7
clone size: NA
V gene: TRBV7-6
D gene: NA

CDR3 protein: CASSAGLAGLITDTQYF
CDR3 DNA: TGTGCCAGCAGCGCGGGACTAGCGGGGCTGATCACAGATACGCAGTATTTT
J gene: TRBJ2-3
clone size: few
V gene: TRBV9
D gene: TRBD2

CDR3 protein: CASSPTGRFYNEQFF
CDR3 DNA: TGTGCCAGCAGCCCTACCGGACGGTTCTACAATGAGCAGTTCTTC
J gene: TRBJ2-1
clone size: few
V gene: TRBV3-1
D gene: NA

CDR3 protein: CASRRPGSNQPQHF
CDR3 DNA: TGCGCCAGCAGGCGGCCTGGGAGCAATCAGCCCCAGCATTTT
J gene: TRBJ1-5
clone size: NA
V gene: TRBV4-1
D gene: NA

CDR3 protein: CASSLAGLADANEQFF
CDR3 DNA: TGTGCCAGCAGTTTAGCTGGACTAGCGGACGCGAATGAGCAGTTCTTC
J gene: TRBJ2-1
clone size: few
V gene: TRBV12-3/TRBV12-4
D gene: TRBD2

CDR3 protein: CSALADNEQFF
CDR3 DNA: TGCAGTGCTTTAGCGGACAATGAGCAGTTCTTC
J gene: TRBJ2-1
clone size: NA
V gene: TRBV20-1
D gene: NA

CDR3 protein: CASSPRWDQPQHF
CDR3 DNA: TGTGCCAGCAGCCCCCGGTGGGATCAGCCCCAGCATTTT
J gene: TRBJ1-5
clone size: NA
V gene: TRBV12-3/TRBV12-4
D gene: NA

CDR3 protein: CASRNRAGVTGELFF
CDR3 DNA: TGTGCCAGCAGGAATAGGGCAGGGGTCACCGGGGAGCTGTTTTTT
J gene: TRBJ2-2
clone size: once
V gene: TRBV6-6
D gene: NA